This T cell receptor (beta chain) was profiled in a study of shared T cell receptors in the human thymus. In germline, CDR1 is SGHTA, CDR2 FQGTGA. Between the trimmed V and J ends, which lost 1 base and 2 bases, there was a span of 9 bases. This CDR3 spans 14 amino acids. The sample holds one count of this clone. The repertoire was sequenced with immunoSEQ multiplex PCR; TCRdb's copy has only in-frame clones and lacks some. The sample yields some 700,000 clones, approximately 85% seen once. These data also formed part of another study, on human thymus T cells. From that second work: Healthy Finnish infants undergoing corrective surgery for congenital heart defects were the donors. Corrective heart surgery yielded resections, and these provided the thymus tissue. Use of V and J genes seemed skewed within the thymic and blood repertoires. Overlap was high between thymic repertoires from unrelated individuals, as reported in related research.

Sequencing was carried out using thymocytes. The V and J genes are TRBV7-3 and TRBJ2-7; D is possibly TRBD1 (5 bases). This clonotype originated in a girl under three years old with a congenital heart defect. The chain's CDR3 is CASSLIGRAYEQYF. The CDR3 region has the DNA TGTGCCAGCAGCTTAATTGGCAGGGCCTACGAGCAGTACTTC.